The rows below give T cell receptor beta chains drawn from one sample of a study of shared clonotypes between healthy human individuals. Assay used: immunoSEQ multiplex PCR; TCRdb lists only in-frame clones, some missing. The sample lists 2 million to 3 million clones; approximately 94% were seen once. Input material: naive CD4+ T cells sorted from blood. The receptor set was obtained from a man aged 18 to 29 in good health. Each CDR3 is given with its conserved first and last residue. The D gene is left open where the match is weak. Size tells how often a clone was seen (once, few, many) or the class of an expanded clone, and some rows leave it out.

cdr3_aa	cdr3_nt	clone_size	v_call	j_call	d_call
CASSVGETQYF	TGTGCCAGCAGTGTTGGAGAGACCCAGTACTTC	few	TRBV6-1	TRBJ2-5	-
CASSDPSGPNTGELFF	TGTGCCAGCAGTGATCCTAGCGGCCCGAACACCGGGGAGCTGTTTTTT	-	TRBV25-1	TRBJ2-2	TRBD2
CASSAQGTGTGELFF	TGCGCCAGCAGCGCACAGGGGACGGGCACCGGGGAGCTGTTTTTT	once	TRBV5-1	TRBJ2-2	TRBD1
CAWSGTRQGDYEQYF	TGTGCCTGGAGTGGAACCCGACAGGGGGACTACGAGCAGTACTTC	-	TRBV30	TRBJ2-7	TRBD1
CASSTNTGELFF	TGTGCCAGCTCGACGAACACCGGGGAGCTGTTTTTT	few	TRBV18	TRBJ2-2	-
CATTRDRGSYEQYF	TGTGCCACCACCCGGGACAGGGGGTCCTACGAGCAGTACTTC	-	TRBV6-1	TRBJ2-7	TRBD1
CASSYRPAGTYGYTF	TGTGCCAGCAGCTACCGGCCCGCAGGTACCTATGGCTACACCTTC	-	TRBV5-6	TRBJ1-2	-
CASSQEGPHSRNTIYF	TGTGCCAGCAGCCAGGAGGGACCGCACTCGAGAAACACCATATATTTT	-	TRBV7-9	TRBJ1-3	-
CASSLHRLAGTTGELFF	TGTGCCAGCAGCTTACATAGGTTAGCGGGTACCACCGGGGAGCTGTTTTTT	-	TRBV7-2	TRBJ2-2	TRBD2
CASSLNHASSGNTIYF	TGCGCCAGCAGCTTGAACCACGCGAGCTCTGGAAACACCATATATTTT	-	TRBV5-1	TRBJ1-3	-
CASRRGTPMAGEQYF	TGTGCCAGCAGACGAGGGACTCCGATGGCGGGCGAGCAGTACTTC	-	TRBV6-5	TRBJ2-7	-
CASSENGLSTDTQYF	TGCGCCAGCAGCGAAAACGGGTTAAGCACAGATACGCAGTATTTT	-	TRBV5-1	TRBJ2-3	-
CASSLGRGRGPYNEQFF	TGTGCCAGCAGCTTGGGAAGGGGCAGGGGGCCCTACAATGAGCAGTTCTTC	-	TRBV5-6	TRBJ2-1	TRBD1
CASRRTGGQETQYF	TGTGCCAGCAGGAGGACAGGGGGCCAAGAGACCCAGTACTTC	-	TRBV6-1	TRBJ2-5	TRBD1
CSAPLAGEQYF	TGCAGTGCTCCACTAGCGGGAGAGCAGTACTTC	-	TRBV20-1	TRBJ2-7	TRBD2
CASSLVYQETQYF	TGCGCCAGCAGCTTGGTCTACCAAGAGACCCAGTACTTC	-	TRBV5-1	TRBJ2-5	-
CASSSRVQETQYF	TGTGCCAGCAGCTCCCGGGTCCAAGAGACCCAGTACTTC	-	TRBV7-2	TRBJ2-5	-
CASSLARIVNSEQYF	TGTGCCAGCAGCTTAGCGAGGATAGTAAACAGCGAGCAGTACTTC	-	TRBV7-2	TRBJ2-7	-
CASSQEGNKHYNEQFF	TGCGCCAGCAGCCAAGAGGGGAATAAACATTACAATGAGCAGTTCTTC	-	TRBV4-3	TRBJ2-1	-
CASSSDRPGAFF	TGTGCCAGCAGCTCTGACCGTCCGGGAGCTTTCTTT	-	TRBV7-9	TRBJ1-1	-
CASSLQVDQPQHF	TGCGCCAGCAGCTTGCAGGTCGATCAGCCCCAGCATTTT	-	TRBV5-1	TRBJ1-5	-
CASSSLPNTEAFF	TGTGCCAGCAGTTCTCTACCGAACACTGAAGCTTTCTTT	once	TRBV28	TRBJ1-1	-
CASSSYMEGTGELFF	TGTGCCAGCAGCTCTTACATGGAGGGGACCGGGGAGCTGTTTTTT	-	TRBV7-2	TRBJ2-2	-
CASSDSGLAGGTEQFF	TGTGCCAGCAGTGACTCGGGACTAGCGGGGGGGACTGAGCAGTTCTTC	-	TRBV25-1	TRBJ2-1	TRBD2
CASSARDGREADTQYF	TGTGCCAGCAGCGCCAGGGACGGGCGGGAGGCAGATACGCAGTATTTT	-	TRBV9	TRBJ2-3	TRBD2
CASSLGTLGDNEQFF	TGCGCCAGCAGCCTCGGGACACTAGGCGACAATGAGCAGTTCTTC	-	TRBV4-1	TRBJ2-1	-
CASSPRASYEQYF	TGTGCCAGCAGCCCCCGGGCCTCCTACGAGCAGTACTTC	-	TRBV9	TRBJ2-7	-
CASSVGADWDRGRGGYTF	TGTGCCAGCAGCGTAGGGGCGGACTGGGACAGGGGGCGCGGTGGCTACACCTTC	-	TRBV9	TRBJ1-2	TRBD1
CASSSHDRTEAFF	TGTGCCAGCAGCTCACATGATCGGACTGAAGCTTTCTTT	-	TRBV5-5	TRBJ1-1	-
CASSIDSGNQPQHF	TGTGCCAGTAGTATAGACAGCGGCAATCAGCCCCAGCATTTT	-	TRBV19	TRBJ1-5	-
CASSPGTGNQPQHF	TGTGCCAGCTCACCCGGGACAGGGAATCAGCCCCAGCATTTT	-	TRBV18	TRBJ1-5	TRBD1
CASSLRDVNTEAFF	TGTGCCAGCAGTTTAAGGGACGTAAACACTGAAGCTTTCTTT	-	TRBV27	TRBJ1-1	-
CASSAIRGRQKLFF	TGTGCCAGCAGTGCGATTAGAGGAAGGCAAAAACTGTTTTTT	-	TRBV2	TRBJ1-4	-
CSVGETGGYEQYF	TGCAGCGTTGGTGAGACAGGGGGCTACGAGCAGTACTTC	-	TRBV29-1	TRBJ2-7	TRBD1
CASSLEVQSAGELFF	TGCGCCAGCAGCTTGGAGGTACAGTCGGCCGGGGAGCTGTTTTTT	-	TRBV5-1	TRBJ2-2	-
CASSGPGLANPLMSGELFF	TGTGCCAGCAGTGGACCGGGACTAGCGAATCCCCTCATGTCCGGGGAGCTGTTTTTT	-	TRBV6-1	TRBJ2-2	TRBD2
CAINSDEQFF	TGTGCCATTAACAGCGATGAGCAGTTCTTC	-	TRBV6-1	TRBJ2-1	-
CASSKDRGDNQPQHF	TGTGCCAGCAGCAAAGACAGGGGGGACAATCAGCCCCAGCATTTT	-	TRBV5-6	TRBJ1-5	TRBD1
CATSRDQGAGGNTIYF	TGTGCCACCAGCAGAGATCAGGGGGCGGGCGGAAACACCATATATTTT	-	TRBV15	TRBJ1-3	TRBD1
CASSPQTASYGYTF	TGCGCCAGCAGCCCACAAACTGCCTCCTATGGCTACACCTTC	-	TRBV5-1	TRBJ1-2	-
CASSLGPAGGTDTQYF	TGTGCCAGCAGCTTAGGTCCCGCGGGTGGCACAGATACGCAGTATTTT	once	TRBV7-2	TRBJ2-3	-
CASSVRDREGEQFF	TGTGCCAGCAGCGTCCGGGACAGGGAGGGTGAGCAGTTCTTC	-	TRBV21-1	TRBJ2-1	-
CASRGGQGARYEQYF	TGTGCCAGCAGGGGAGGACAGGGGGCGCGTTACGAGCAGTACTTC	-	TRBV2	TRBJ2-7	TRBD1
CSVESRDRGAYEQYF	TGCAGCGTTGAGAGTCGGGACAGGGGGGCCTACGAGCAGTACTTC	-	TRBV29-1	TRBJ2-7	TRBD1
CASSQVDRDNSPLHF	TGCGCCAGCAGCCAAGTGGACAGGGATAATTCACCCCTCCACTTT	few	TRBV4-1	TRBJ1-6	TRBD1
CASSFAAGELGTDTQYF	TGTGCCAGCAGCTTTGCCGCCGGTGAATTGGGGACAGATACGCAGTATTTT	-	TRBV7-9	TRBJ2-3	-
CASRKAGGQSSRETQYF	TGTGCCAGCAGGAAGGCCGGAGGACAGTCAAGTCGAGAGACCCAGTACTTC	-	TRBV11-2	TRBJ2-5	-
CASRVAGTGFSPLHF	TGTGCCAGCAGGGTAGCCGGGACAGGGTTTTCACCCCTCCACTTT	-	TRBV25-1	TRBJ1-6	TRBD1